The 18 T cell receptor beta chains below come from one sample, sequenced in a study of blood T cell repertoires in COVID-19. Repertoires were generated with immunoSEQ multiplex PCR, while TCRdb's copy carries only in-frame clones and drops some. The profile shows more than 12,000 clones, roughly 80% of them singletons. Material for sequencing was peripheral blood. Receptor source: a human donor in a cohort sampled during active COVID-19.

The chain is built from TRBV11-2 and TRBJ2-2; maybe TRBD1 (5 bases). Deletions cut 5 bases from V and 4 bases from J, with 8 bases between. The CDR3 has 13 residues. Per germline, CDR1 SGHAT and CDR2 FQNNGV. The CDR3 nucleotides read TGTGCCAGCAGCCCAGGGCGCACCGGGGAGCTGTTTTTT. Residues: CASSPGRTGELFF.

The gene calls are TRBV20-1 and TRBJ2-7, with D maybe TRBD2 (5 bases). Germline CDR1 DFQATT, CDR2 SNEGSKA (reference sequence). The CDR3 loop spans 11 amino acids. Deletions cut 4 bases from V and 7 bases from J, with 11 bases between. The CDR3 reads CSATSGLEQYF. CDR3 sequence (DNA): TGCAGTGCTACGTCCGGACTGGAGCAGTACTTC.

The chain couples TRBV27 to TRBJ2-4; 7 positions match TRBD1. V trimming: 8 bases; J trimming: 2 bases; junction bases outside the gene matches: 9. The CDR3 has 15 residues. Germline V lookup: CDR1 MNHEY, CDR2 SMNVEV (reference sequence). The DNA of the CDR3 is TGTGCCAGCGGTTCTAGGGGGCGAACCAAAAACATTCAGTACTTC. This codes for CASGSRGRTKNIQYF.

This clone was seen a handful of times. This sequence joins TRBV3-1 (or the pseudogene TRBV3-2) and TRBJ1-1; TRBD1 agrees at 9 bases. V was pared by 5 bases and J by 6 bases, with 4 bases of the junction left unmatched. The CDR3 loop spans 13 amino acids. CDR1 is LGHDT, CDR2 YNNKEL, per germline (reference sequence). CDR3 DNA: TGTGCCAGCAGCGGGACAGGGAGCTCTGAAGCTTTCTTT. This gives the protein CASSGTGSSEAFF.

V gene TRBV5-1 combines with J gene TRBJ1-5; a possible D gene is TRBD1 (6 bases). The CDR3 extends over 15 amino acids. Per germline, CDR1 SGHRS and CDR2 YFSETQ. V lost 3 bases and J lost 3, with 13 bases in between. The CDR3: CASSSAGDYNQPQHF. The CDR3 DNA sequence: TGCGCCAGCAGCTCCGCAGGGGATTACAATCAGCCCCAGCATTTT.

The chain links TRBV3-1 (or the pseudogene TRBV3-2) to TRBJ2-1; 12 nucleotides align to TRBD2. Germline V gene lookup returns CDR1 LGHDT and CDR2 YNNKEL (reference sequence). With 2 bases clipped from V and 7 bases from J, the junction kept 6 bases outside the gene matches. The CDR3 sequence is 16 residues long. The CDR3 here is CASSQRTSGVTNEQFF. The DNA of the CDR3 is TGTGCCAGCAGCCAACGGACTAGCGGGGTAACAAATGAGCAGTTCTTC.

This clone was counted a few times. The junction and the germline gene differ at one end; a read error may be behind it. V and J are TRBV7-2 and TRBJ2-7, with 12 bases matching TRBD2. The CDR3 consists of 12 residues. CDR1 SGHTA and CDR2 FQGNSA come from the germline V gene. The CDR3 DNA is TGTGCCAGCAGCGCCGCTAGCGGGAGGGCCGCGTTC. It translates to CASSAASGRAAF.

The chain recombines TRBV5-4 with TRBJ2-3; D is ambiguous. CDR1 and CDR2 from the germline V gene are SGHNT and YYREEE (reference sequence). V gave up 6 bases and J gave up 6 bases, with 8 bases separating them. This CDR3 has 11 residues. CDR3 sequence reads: CASKESDTQYF. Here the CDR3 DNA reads TGTGCCAGCAAAGAGAGCGATACGCAGTATTTT.

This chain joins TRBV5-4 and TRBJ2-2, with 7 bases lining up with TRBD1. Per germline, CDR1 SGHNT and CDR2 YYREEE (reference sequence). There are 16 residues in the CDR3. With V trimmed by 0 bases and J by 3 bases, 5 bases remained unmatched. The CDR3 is CASSLGPQGDTGELFF. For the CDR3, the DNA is TGTGCCAGCAGCTTGGGGCCCCAGGGGGACACCGGGGAGCTGTTTTTT.

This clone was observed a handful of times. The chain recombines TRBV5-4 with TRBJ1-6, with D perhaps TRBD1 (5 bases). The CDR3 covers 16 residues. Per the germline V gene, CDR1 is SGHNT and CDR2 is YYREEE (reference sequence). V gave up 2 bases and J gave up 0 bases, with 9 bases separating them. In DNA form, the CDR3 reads TGTGCCAGCAGCTTTGGGGGGATCTCCTATAATTCACCCCTCCACTTT. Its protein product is CASSFGGISYNSPLHF.

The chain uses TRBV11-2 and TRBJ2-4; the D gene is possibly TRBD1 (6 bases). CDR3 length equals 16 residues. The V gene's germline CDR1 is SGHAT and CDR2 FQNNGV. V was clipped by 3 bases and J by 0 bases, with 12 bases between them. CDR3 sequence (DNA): TGTGCCAGCAGCTTCCGGACAGCTTTAGCCAAAAACATTCAGTACTTC. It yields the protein CASSFRTALAKNIQYF. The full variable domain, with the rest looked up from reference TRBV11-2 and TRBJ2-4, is EAGVAQSPRYKIIEKRQSVAFWCNPISGHATLYWYQQILGQGPKLLIQFQNNGVVDDSQLPKDRFSAERLKGVDSTLKIQPAKLEDSAVYLCASSFRTALAKNIQYFGAGTRLSVL.

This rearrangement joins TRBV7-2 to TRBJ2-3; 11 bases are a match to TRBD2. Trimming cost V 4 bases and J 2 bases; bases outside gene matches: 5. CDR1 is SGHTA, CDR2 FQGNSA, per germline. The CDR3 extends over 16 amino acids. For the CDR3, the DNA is TGTGCCAGCAGCTCCGGGACTAGCGGATCCACAGATACGCAGTATTTT. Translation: CASSSGTSGSTDTQYF.

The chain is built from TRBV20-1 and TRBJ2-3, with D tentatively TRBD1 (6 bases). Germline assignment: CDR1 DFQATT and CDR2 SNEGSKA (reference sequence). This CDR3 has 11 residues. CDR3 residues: CSVDSADTQYF. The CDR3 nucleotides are TGCAGCGTGGACAGCGCAGATACGCAGTATTTT.

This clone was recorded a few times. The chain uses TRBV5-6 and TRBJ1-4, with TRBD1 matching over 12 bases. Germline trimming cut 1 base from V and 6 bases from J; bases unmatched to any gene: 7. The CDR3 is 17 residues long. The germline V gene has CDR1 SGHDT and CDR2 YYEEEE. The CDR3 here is CASSLLRDRGRHEKLFF. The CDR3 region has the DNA TGTGCCAGCAGCTTGCTAAGGGACAGGGGGCGGCATGAAAAACTGTTTTTT.

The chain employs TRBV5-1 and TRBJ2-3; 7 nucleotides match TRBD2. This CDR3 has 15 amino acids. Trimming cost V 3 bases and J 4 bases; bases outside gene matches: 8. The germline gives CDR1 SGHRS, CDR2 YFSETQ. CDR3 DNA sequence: TGCGCCAGCAGCTCGGCGGGGGAGGGGCCAGATACGCAGTATTTT. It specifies CASSSAGEGPDTQYF.

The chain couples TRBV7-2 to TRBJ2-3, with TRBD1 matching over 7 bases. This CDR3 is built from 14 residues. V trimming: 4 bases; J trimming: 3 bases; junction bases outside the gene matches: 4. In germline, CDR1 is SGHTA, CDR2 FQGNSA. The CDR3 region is CASSSQTGTDTQYF. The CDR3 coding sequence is TGTGCCAGCAGCTCCCAGACAGGGACAGATACGCAGTATTTT.

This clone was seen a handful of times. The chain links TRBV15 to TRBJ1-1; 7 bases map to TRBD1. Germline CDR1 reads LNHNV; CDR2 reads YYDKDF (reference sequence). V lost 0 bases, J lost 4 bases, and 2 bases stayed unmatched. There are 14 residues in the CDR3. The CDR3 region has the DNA TGTGCCACCAGCAGAGACAGGGGGGCCACTGAAGCTTTCTTT. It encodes CATSRDRGATEAFF. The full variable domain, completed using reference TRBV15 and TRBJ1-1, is DAMVIQNPRYQVTQFGKPVTLSCSQTLNHNVMYWYQQKSSQAPKLLFHYYDKDFNNEADTPDNFQSRRPNTSFCFLDIRSPGLGDTAMYLCATSRDRGATEAFFGQGTRLTVV.

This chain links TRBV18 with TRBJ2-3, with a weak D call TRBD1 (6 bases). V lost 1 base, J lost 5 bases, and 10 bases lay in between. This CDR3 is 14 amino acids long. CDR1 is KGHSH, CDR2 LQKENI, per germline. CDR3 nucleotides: TGTGCCAGCTCACCACTACAGGGTCAAGATACGCAGTATTTT. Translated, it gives CASSPLQGQDTQYF. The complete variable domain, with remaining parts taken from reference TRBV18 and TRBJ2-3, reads NAGVMQNPRHLVRRRGQEARLRCSPMKGHSHVYWYRQLPEEGLKFMVYLQKENIIDESGMPKERFSAEFPKEGPSILRIQQVVRGDSAAYFCASSPLQGQDTQYFGPGTRLTVL.